A single sample is the source of the 16 T cell receptor beta chains below, sequenced in a study of a mutant IDH1 vaccine in newly diagnosed glioma. Sequencing used immunoSEQ multiplex PCR; TCRdb keeps in-frame clones, though not all of them. The data show 30,000 to 40,000 clones, around 81% seen once. Antigens for these TCRs are unknown. The time point was: week 23, last vaccination. The vaccine gave 300 ug of a 20-mer mutant IDH1 peptide subcutaneously per dose. The input for sequencing was PBMCs, taken from a glioma patient whose treatment included an IDH1 peptide vaccine. These receptors all stem from a man in his forties with glioma.

The chain links TRBV6-1 to TRBJ1-4, with 8 bases aligning to TRBD1. CDR3 size: 14 residues. Unmatched junction bases numbered 7, after V lost 6 bases and J lost 7 bases. Germline assignment: CDR1 MNHNS and CDR2 SASEGT. Written as DNA, the CDR3 is TGTGCCAGCAGCCCCGGACAGGGCGGTGAAAAACTGTTTTTT. This sequence encodes CASSPGQGGEKLFF.

The chain links TRBV19 to TRBJ2-3, with no clear D. The CDR3 is made up of 11 amino acids. Trimming stripped 6 bases from V and 4 bases from J, with 5 bases between. Germline loops: CDR1 LNHDA, CDR2 SQIVND (reference sequence). CDR3 region: CASSMSDTQYF. CDR3 sequence (DNA): TGTGCCAGTAGCATGTCAGATACGCAGTATTTT.

The chain joins TRBV27 to TRBJ1-2; D is perhaps TRBD1 (5 bases). CDR1 is MNHEY, CDR2 SMNVEV, per germline (reference sequence). V was shortened by 3 bases and J by 3 bases, with 14 bases between the two germline ends. CDR3 length: 15 residues. This chain's CDR3 is CASSFRGSGYYGYTF. CDR3 in DNA: TGTGCCAGCAGTTTCCGAGGTTCAGGGTACTATGGCTACACCTTC.

This clone was observed a handful of times. The chain has TRBV4-2 and TRBJ1-4; 10 nucleotides line up with TRBD1. Germline lookup yields CDR1 LGHNA and CDR2 YNFKEQ. V was pared by 0 bases and J by 7 bases, with 11 bases of the junction left unmatched. This CDR3 comprises 18 residues. CDR3: CASSQEGTGDLLGEKLFF. The CDR3 nucleotides read TGTGCCAGCAGCCAAGAGGGGACAGGGGACCTTCTTGGTGAAAAACTGTTTTTT.

The gene calls are TRBV27 and TRBJ1-1, with D unclear. Between the trimmed V and J ends, which lost 5 bases and 2 bases, there was a span of 12 bases. The CDR3 totals 14 residues. CDR1 MNHEY and CDR2 SMNVEV come from the germline V gene (reference sequence). The CDR3 sequence is CASSTAGVNTEAFF. The CDR3 coding sequence is TGTGCCAGCAGTACGGCAGGTGTTAACACTGAAGCTTTCTTT.

This clone was seen a handful of times. The chain combines TRBV12-5 with TRBJ1-5; D unclear. Between the trimmed V and J ends, which lost 7 bases and 6 bases, there was a span of 16 bases. Germline V lookup: CDR1 LGHNT, CDR2 FRNRAP. The CDR3 length is 14 residues. This CDR3 reads CASARSVRGQPQHF. The CDR3 coding sequence is TGTGCTAGTGCCCGATCGGTACGTGGTCAGCCCCAGCATTTT. Filled out from reference TRBV12-5 and TRBJ1-5, the complete variable domain reads DARVTQTPRHKVTEMGQEVTMRCQPILGHNTVFWYRQTMMQGLELLAYFRNRAPLDDSGMPKDRFSAEMPDATLATLKIQPSEPRDSAVYFCASARSVRGQPQHFGDGTRLSIL.

This chain joins TRBV7-8 and TRBJ1-6, with D perhaps TRBD1 (5 bases). The germline gives CDR1 SGHVS, CDR2 FQNEAQ. Trimming removed 0 bases from V and 0 bases from J, with 12 bases in between. The CDR3 contains 18 residues. CDR3 sequence reads: CASSLARPGSSYNSPLHF. The CDR3 region has the DNA TGTGCCAGCAGCTTAGCTAGACCAGGGAGCTCCTATAATTCACCCCTCCACTTT.

This clone has more than one count but fewer than ten. The chain is built from TRBV5-6 and TRBJ2-2, with a weak D call TRBD1 (6 bases). Germline V gene sequence: CDR1 SGHDT, CDR2 YYEEEE. V was cut by 4 bases and J by 1 base, with 11 bases left in between. The CDR3 totals 15 residues. CDR3 protein: CASSPQGWNTGELFF. In DNA form, the CDR3 reads TGTGCCAGCAGCCCCCAGGGGTGGAACACCGGGGAGCTGTTTTTT.

This clone appeared once. The chain combines TRBV9 with TRBJ2-1; D perhaps matches TRBD1 (6 bases). V lost 3 bases to trimming and J lost 3 bases, with 13 bases between them. Germline-derived CDR1 and CDR2 are SGDLS and YYNGEE. This CDR3 has 15 amino acids. In DNA, the CDR3 is TGTGCCAGCAGCGCCCAGGGGTTAGGCTACAATGAGCAGTTCTTC. Its protein is CASSAQGLGYNEQFF.

The chain links TRBV5-4 to TRBJ2-1; D perhaps matches TRBD2 (6 bases). V was clipped by 4 bases and J by 6 bases, with 11 bases between them. This CDR3 is 13 amino acids long. Germline V CDR1 and CDR2: SGHNT, YYREEE (reference sequence). CDR3 loop: CASSTAGGNEQFF. The CDR3 DNA follows: TGTGCCAGCAGCACGGCCGGGGGCAATGAGCAGTTCTTC.

This clone came up a few times. The rearrangement joins TRBV5-4 to TRBJ2-2; no reliable D call. The V gene's germline CDR1 is SGHNT and CDR2 YYREEE (reference sequence). This CDR3 region has 16 residues. V lost 2 bases and J lost 3, with 14 bases in between. The CDR3 loop is CASSLKGNMDTGELFF. The CDR3 nucleotides are TGTGCCAGCAGCTTAAAAGGAAATATGGACACCGGGGAGCTGTTTTTT.

The chain couples TRBV11-3 to TRBJ2-3, with TRBD2 identical over 13 bases. CDR1 is SGHNT and CDR2 is YENEEA in the germline V gene. The trim removed 5 bases at V and 3 bases at J, leaving 5 bases unmatched. The CDR3 is 16 residues long. CDR3 in amino acids: CASSQTSGRSTDTQYF. In DNA form, the CDR3 reads TGTGCCAGCAGCCAGACTAGCGGGAGGTCGACAGATACGCAGTATTTT.

The V call is TRBV11-2, the J call TRBJ2-4; possibly TRBD1 for D (5 bases). The CDR3 length is 15 residues. Germline assignment: CDR1 SGHAT and CDR2 FQNNGV. The V gene lost 5 bases and the J gene lost 9 bases, with 20 bases spanning the gap. The CDR3: CASSTLGHPGRIQYF. DNA for the CDR3: TGTGCCAGCAGCACCTTGGGGCACCCCGGACGCATTCAGTACTTC.

Worth noting for this clone: The identical CDR3 is also encoded by other nucleotide sequences in the sample. The gene calls are TRBV4-2 and TRBJ1-3; D not certain. This CDR3 contains 16 residues. Per germline, CDR1 LGHNA and CDR2 YNFKEQ. The germline V and J ends were trimmed by 0 bases and 0 bases, with 9 bases remaining between them. The CDR3 nucleotides read TGTGCCAGCAGCCAAGATCCGGCGGGCTCTGGAAACACCATATATTTT. This encodes CASSQDPAGSGNTIYF.

The chain is built from TRBV15 and TRBJ2-1, with TRBD1 as a possible D gene (5 bases). Germline V gene sequence: CDR1 LNHNV, CDR2 YYDKDF (reference sequence). V shed 6 bases and J shed 0 bases, with 15 bases lying between them. CDR3 length equals 16 residues. The CDR3, as DNA: TGTGCCACCAGGGATCCGGACACGAGCTCCTACAATGAGCAGTTCTTC. Amino acids: CATRDPDTSSYNEQFF.

The chain joins TRBV19 to TRBJ2-7, with TRBD2 matching over 9 bases. The CDR3 has 14 residues. Germline values: CDR1 LNHDA, CDR2 SQIVND (reference sequence). Losses at the gene ends were 1 base for V and 3 bases for J; bases not matched to a gene: 1. This chain's CDR3 is CASSIGSGGYEQYF. The CDR3 nucleotides read TGTGCCAGTAGTATAGGTAGCGGGGGCTACGAGCAGTACTTC.